This T cell receptor (beta chain) was identified in a study of tissue T cells after allogeneic stem cell transplantation. As to time point: mouse harvest day 14 after allogeneic transplant. Tail vein injection delivered 10^7 T-cell-depleted bone marrow cells and 10^6 splenic CD5+ T cells. This mouse GVHD model was MHC-mismatched B6 to BALB/c, profiled day 7 or 14. Comment on this clone: Its antigen remains unknown. Gene names denote mouse genes. The read finishes 1 residue shy of the CDR3 end, and the germline J gene is used to complete it.

General observations from the study: Blood and spleen captured only part of the tissue TCR repertoire. Within patients, tissue anatomy strongly shaped TCR repertoire composition.

The repertoire was sequenced with immunoSEQ multiplex PCR; TCRdb's copy has only in-frame clones and lacks some. The repertoire includes under 6,000 clones, more than 40% of them detected once, and roughly 21% sits in the top ten. Germline CDR1 reads MSHET; CDR2 reads SYDVDS. The J segment lost 3 bases and the V segment lost 1 base, leaving 0 bases of the junction unmatched. The length of the CDR3 is 13 residues. The TCR sequence derives from a female BALB/c mouse given C57BL/6 T cells with graft-versus-host disease after an allogeneic hematopoietic cell transplant. What was sequenced was lymph node tissue. This sequence joins TRBV29 and TRBJ2-7, with 7 positions matching TRBD1. The CDR3 DNA, read in part, is TGTGCTAGCAGTTTATGGGACAGCTATGAACAGTAC. Translation: CASSLWDSYEQY. The full CDR3 protein is CASSLWDSYEQYF.